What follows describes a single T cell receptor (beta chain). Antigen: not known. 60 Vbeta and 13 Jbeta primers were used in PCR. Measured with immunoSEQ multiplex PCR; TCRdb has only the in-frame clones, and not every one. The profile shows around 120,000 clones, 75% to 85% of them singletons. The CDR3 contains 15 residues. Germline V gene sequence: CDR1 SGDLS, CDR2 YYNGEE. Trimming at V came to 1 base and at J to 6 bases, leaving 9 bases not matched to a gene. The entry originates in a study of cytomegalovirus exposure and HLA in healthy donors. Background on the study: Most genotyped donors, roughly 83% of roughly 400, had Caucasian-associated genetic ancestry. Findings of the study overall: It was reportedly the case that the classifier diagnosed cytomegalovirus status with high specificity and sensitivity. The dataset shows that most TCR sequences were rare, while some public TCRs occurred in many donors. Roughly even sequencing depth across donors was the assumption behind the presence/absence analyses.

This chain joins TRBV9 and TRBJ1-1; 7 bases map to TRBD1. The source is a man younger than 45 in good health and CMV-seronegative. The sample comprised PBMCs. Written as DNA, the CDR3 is TGTGCCAGCAGCGTAAGTGGAGGGGGCTTCGCTGAAGCTTTCTTT. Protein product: CASSVSGGGFAEAFF.